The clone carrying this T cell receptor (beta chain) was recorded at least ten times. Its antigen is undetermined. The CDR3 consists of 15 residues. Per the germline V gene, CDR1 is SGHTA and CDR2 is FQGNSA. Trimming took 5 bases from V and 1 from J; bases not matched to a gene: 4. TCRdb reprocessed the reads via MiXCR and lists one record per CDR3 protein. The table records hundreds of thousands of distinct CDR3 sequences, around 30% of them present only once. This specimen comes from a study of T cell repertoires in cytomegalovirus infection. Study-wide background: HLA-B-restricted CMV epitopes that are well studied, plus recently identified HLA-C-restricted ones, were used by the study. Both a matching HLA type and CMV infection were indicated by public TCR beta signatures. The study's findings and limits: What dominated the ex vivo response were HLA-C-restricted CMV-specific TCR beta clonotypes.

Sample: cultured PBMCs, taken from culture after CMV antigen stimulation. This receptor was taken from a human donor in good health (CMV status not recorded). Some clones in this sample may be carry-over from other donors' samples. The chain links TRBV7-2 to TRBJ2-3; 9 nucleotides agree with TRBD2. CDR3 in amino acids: CASSALAGGTDTQYF. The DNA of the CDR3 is TGTGCCAGCAGCGCCTTAGCGGGAGGCACAGATACGCAGTATTTT. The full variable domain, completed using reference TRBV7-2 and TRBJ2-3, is GAGVSQSPSNKVTEKGKDVELRCDPISGHTALYWYRQSLGQGLEFLIYFQGNSAPDKSGLPSDRFSAERTGGSVSTLTIQRTQQEDSAVYLCASSALAGGTDTQYFGPGTRLTVL.